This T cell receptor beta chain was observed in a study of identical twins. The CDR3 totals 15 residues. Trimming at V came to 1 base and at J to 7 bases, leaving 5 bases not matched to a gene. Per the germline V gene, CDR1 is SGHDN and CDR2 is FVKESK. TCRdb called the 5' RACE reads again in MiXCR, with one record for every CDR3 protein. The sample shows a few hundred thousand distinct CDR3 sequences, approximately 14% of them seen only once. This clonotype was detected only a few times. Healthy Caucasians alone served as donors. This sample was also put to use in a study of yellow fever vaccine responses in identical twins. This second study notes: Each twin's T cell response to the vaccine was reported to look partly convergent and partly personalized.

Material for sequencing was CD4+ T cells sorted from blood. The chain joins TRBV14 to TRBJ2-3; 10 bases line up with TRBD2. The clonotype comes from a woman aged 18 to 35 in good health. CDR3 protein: CASSQVSTSGNTQYF. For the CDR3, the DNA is TGTGCCAGCAGCCAAGTTTCAACTAGCGGGAATACGCAGTATTTT. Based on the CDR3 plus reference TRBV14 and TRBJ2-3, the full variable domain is EAGVTQFPSHSVIEKGQTVTLRCDPISGHDNLYWYRRVMGKEIKFLLHFVKESKQDESGMPNNRFLAERTGGTYSTLKVQPAELEDSGVYFCASSQVSTSGNTQYFGPGTRLTVL.